In this sample, the clone carrying this T cell receptor (beta chain) turned up many times. The data belong to a study of early T cells in non-severe SARS-CoV-2 infection. TCRdb analysed the 5' RACE reads with MiXCR anew, one entry per CDR3 protein. Here the sample spans around 61,000 distinct CDR3 sequences, about a tenth being singletons. This receptor was obtained from an adult who was a healthcare worker with PCR-confirmed SARS-CoV-2 infection or an uninfected control (not recorded which). The sequencing input was whole blood.

The CDR3 region has the DNA TGTGCCAGCAGCTCACTCAGGGTTCCCTCCTATGGCTACACCTTC. Translating it yields CASSSLRVPSYGYTF. This sequence joins TRBV11-2 and TRBJ1-2; weak D call: TRBD1 (5 bases). The CDR3 sequence is 15 residues long. V shed 4 bases and J shed 4 bases, with 16 bases lying between them. Germline V gene sequence: CDR1 SGHAT, CDR2 FQNNGV.